The table lists the clone carrying this T cell receptor beta chain with a count of one. The antigen remains undetermined. PCR employed 60 Vbeta and 13 Jbeta primers. Produced via immunoSEQ multiplex PCR; TCRdb's table is partial and in-frame only. The sample includes approximately 150,000 clones, just under 80% of them seen just once. J lost 5 bases, V lost 4 bases, and 9 bases had no gene match. The germline V gene encodes CDR1 MGHRA and CDR2 YSYEKL. This CDR3 is 15 amino acids long. These data originate in a study of cytomegalovirus exposure and HLA in healthy donors. Study-wide findings and caveats: Common viral pathogens seemed, in a later analysis, to connect with several of the most significant clusters. A reported reduction in N-insertions relative to the roughly 700-donor mean was seen in an Asian-associated ancestry cluster in a later analysis. Across donors, sequencing depth was assumed by presence/absence analyses to be roughly uniform.

Sequencing was carried out using PBMCs. The source is a woman aged 50 to 65 in good health and CMV-seropositive. The rearrangement links TRBV4-1 to TRBJ1-2; 8 bases match TRBD1. As DNA, the CDR3 is TGCGCCAGCAGCCCTACGGGCACAGGGGGTTATGGCTACACCTTC. It translates to CASSPTGTGGYGYTF.